This T cell receptor (beta chain) was identified during a study of CD8+CD57+ T cells in acquired aplastic anemia. The template for TCR beta VDJ and CDR3 sequence profiling was genomic DNA. TCRdb analysed the reads with MiXCR anew, one entry per CDR3 protein. The sample contains approximately 190,000 distinct CDR3 sequences, about three fifths of which appear only once. The junction had 10 bases not matched to a gene; V was cut back by 5 bases and J by 6 bases. This CDR3 is 15 amino acids long. The sequencing sample was made of sorted CD4+, CD8+, or CD8+CD57+ T cells (not recorded which) from PBMCs. The chain uses TRBV12-3 or TRBV12-4 and TRBJ2-1; 7 bases match TRBD1. The origin of this receptor is a human donor with severe aplastic anemia or a healthy control (not recorded which). CDR3 DNA: TGTGCCAGCAGTCCACCGACAGGGTGGTTCAATGAGCAGTTCTTC. Translated, it gives CASSPPTGWFNEQFF.